The 15 T cell receptor beta chains below come from one sample, sequenced in a study of T cells expressing NK-cell markers. TCRdb reprocessed the 5' RACE reads; each CDR3 protein has one entry and no DNA is given. Its clone listing holds about 430,000 distinct CDR3 sequences. Specimen: blood T cells: a sorted CD56 or NKG2C T cell subset, CD4+ or CD8+ T cells, or bulk PBMC T cells (not recorded which). The receptors stem from a woman between 50 and 59 years old in good health.

The chain couples TRBV29-1 to TRBJ2-1; TCRdb's D gene call, TRBD2, goes unchecked for lack of DNA. This CDR3 spans 13 amino acids. Germline CDR1 is SQVTM and CDR2 is ANQGSEA. The CDR3: CSVPGLGDNEQFF.

The gene calls are TRBV12-3 or TRBV12-4 and TRBJ1-2; TCRdb gives TRBD1 as the D gene, but with no DNA this cannot be confirmed. The CDR3 extends over 12 amino acids. CDR3 amino acids: CASSLTGYGYTF.

V and J are TRBV7-2 and TRBJ2-3. Germline CDR1 and CDR2: SGHTA and FQGNSA. The CDR3 is 14 amino acids. The CDR3 sequence: CASSLDGGSDTQYF.

The chain couples TRBV7-9 to TRBJ2-2; TCRdb proposes TRBD2, but this gene call is untestable without DNA. This CDR3 has 16 residues. The germline gives CDR1 SEHNR, CDR2 FQNEAQ (reference sequence). The CDR3 loop is CASSLVSRKNTGELFF.

The rearrangement links TRBV19 to TRBJ2-3; the D call of TRBD1 rests on TCRdb alone, since no DNA is present to check it. The CDR3 consists of 16 residues. The germline V gene encodes CDR1 LNHDA and CDR2 SQIVND (reference sequence). CDR3 sequence: CASRSAGGPFTDTQYF.

V is TRBV11-3 and J is TRBJ2-1; no DNA is available, so the TRBD2 call from TCRdb remains unchecked. Germline values: CDR1 SGHNT, CDR2 YENEEA. This CDR3 spans 17 amino acids. CDR3 region: CASSLEGGTGVRNEQFF.

This chain links TRBV20-1 with TRBJ2-1; TCRdb proposes TRBD2, but this gene call is untestable without DNA. CDR3 length: 16 amino acids. The germline V gene has CDR1 DFQATT and CDR2 SNEGSKA (reference sequence). CDR3 loop: CSARPSLAGVYNEQFF.

This sequence joins TRBV20-1 and TRBJ2-7; the D call from TCRdb, TRBD2, cannot be confirmed without DNA. From germline, CDR1 is DFQATT and CDR2 SNEGSKA (reference sequence). This CDR3 is 15 amino acids long. The CDR3 here is CSAMSSGQPMGEQYF.

This CDR3 reads CASSQGDGLQETQYF. V usage is TRBV4-2 and J usage is TRBJ2-5; TCRdb proposes TRBD2, but this gene call is untestable without DNA. The CDR3 is 15 residues long. Germline-derived CDR1 and CDR2 are LGHNA and YNFKEQ.

The chain uses TRBV7-9 and TRBJ1-5. The CDR3 contains 15 residues. CDR1 is SEHNR and CDR2 is FQNEAQ in the germline V gene (reference sequence). CDR3 region: CASSLAVGVAQPQHF.

This sequence joins TRBV10-3 and TRBJ2-5; lacking DNA, the TRBD1 call made by TCRdb goes unchecked. CDR3 length equals 13 residues. Germline V lookup: CDR1 ENHRY, CDR2 SYGVKD. This CDR3 is CAISERERETQYF.

The rearrangement uses TRBV7-2 and TRBJ2-5; there is no DNA to check the TCRdb D call of TRBD2. This CDR3 region has 16 residues. The germline V gene encodes CDR1 SGHTA and CDR2 FQGNSA. CDR3 protein: CASSRDRDSIQETQYF.

The J gene is TRBJ1-5, the V gene TRBV19. The germline gives CDR1 LNHDA, CDR2 SQIVND (reference sequence). CDR3 length: 15 residues. CDR3: CASSKTPDSNQPQHF.

The chain carries TRBV5-1 and TRBJ2-5; checking the TCRdb D call of TRBD2 is not possible without DNA. Germline V gives CDR1 SGHRS, CDR2 YFSETQ. The CDR3 is 14 amino acids. CDR3 in amino acids: CASSPMRRQETQYF.

The genes are TRBV2 and TRBJ2-1; TCRdb returns TRBD1, unconfirmable since there is no DNA. The CDR3 runs to 13 residues. The germline V gene encodes CDR1 SNHLY and CDR2 FYNNEI. Here the CDR3 reads CASTPTGGNEQFF.